A single sample is the source of the 8 T cell receptor beta chains below, sequenced in a study of T cell clonotyping in hematopoietic cell transplantation. The protocol was immunoSEQ multiplex PCR, while the TCRdb copy is restricted to in-frame clones and leaves out a portion. The repertoire includes roughly 80,000 clones, almost 97% of them detected once, and 1.5% to 2% sits in the top ten. Time point given: recipient sample about 28 days before transplant, after cytoreduction. The specimen comprised peripheral blood mononuclear cells, sampled before stem cell transplant. All receptors derive from a woman in her forties or fifties with acute myeloid leukemia. Some clones in this sample may be carry-over from other donors' samples.

V usage is TRBV4-2 and J usage is TRBJ2-1, with D tentatively TRBD2 (5 bases). Between the trimmed V and J ends, which lost 1 base and 6 bases, there was a span of 7 bases. The length of the CDR3 is 13 residues. CDR1 and CDR2 (germline): LGHNA, YNFKEQ. CDR3 bases: TGTGCCAGCAGCCAAGGAGGGTCCAATGAGCAGTTCTTC. Its translation: CASSQGGSNEQFF.

The chain combines TRBV7-9 with TRBJ1-1; 9 nucleotides line up with TRBD1. Germline V lookup: CDR1 SEHNR, CDR2 FQNEAQ (reference sequence). The CDR3 consists of 13 residues. With 1 base clipped from V and 9 bases from J, the junction kept 3 bases outside the gene matches. The CDR3 nucleotides are TGTGCCAGCAGCTTAGGCGACAGGGGGAAAGCTTTCTTT. Amino acid sequence: CASSLGDRGKAFF.

This chain links TRBV7-8 with TRBJ2-5; TRBD2 matches 8 bases. This CDR3 has 16 amino acids. The J segment lost 5 bases and the V segment lost 4 bases, leaving 12 bases of the junction unmatched. Germline loops: CDR1 SGHVS, CDR2 FQNEAQ. In DNA form, the CDR3 reads TGTGCCAGCAGCTCTACCACCGGGACTAGTATCGAGACCCAGTACTTC. This sequence encodes CASSSTTGTSIETQYF.

The CDR3 nucleotides are TGTGCCAGCAGTGAACAGGGGCCGAACACTGAAGCTTTCTTT. It is translated as CASSEQGPNTEAFF. J is TRBJ1-1 and V is TRBV6-1, with D maybe TRBD1 (6 bases). This CDR3 spans 14 amino acids. Per germline, CDR1 MNHNS and CDR2 SASEGT. V lost 2 bases and J 1 base, leaving 8 bases between the germline ends.

This clone has a single count. The rearrangement links TRBV27 to TRBJ2-2; D is unclear. Germline loops: CDR1 MNHEY, CDR2 SMNVEV (reference sequence). V gave up 3 bases and J gave up 6 bases, with 11 bases separating them. CDR3 length equals 14 residues. CDR3 loop: CASSFSDWAGELFF. The CDR3 DNA is TGTGCCAGCAGTTTCTCAGATTGGGCCGGGGAGCTGTTTTTT.

V and J are TRBV30 and TRBJ2-7; 8 bases align to TRBD1. The CDR3 consists of 12 residues. The V gene's germline CDR1 is GTSNPN and CDR2 SVGIG (reference sequence). The trim removed 3 bases at V and 6 bases at J, leaving 4 bases unmatched. In DNA form, the CDR3 reads TGTGCCTGGAGGGAGGACAGGGTCGAGCAGTACTTC. Translation: CAWREDRVEQYF.

The chain joins TRBV28 to TRBJ2-7; D is undetermined. CDR1 and CDR2 from the germline V gene are MDHEN and SYDVKM. The CDR3 extends over 11 amino acids. Trimming left V 4 bases short and J 1 base short, with 2 bases between. The DNA for the CDR3 is TGTGCCAGCAGTTCTTCCTACGAGCAGTACTTC. Its protein is CASSSSYEQYF.

The CDR3 coding sequence is TGCGCCAGCAGCCCCGGACCGGGCAATCAGCCCCAGCATTTT. Translated: CASSPGPGNQPQHF. The chain has TRBV5-1 and TRBJ1-5, with unresolved D. Trimming cost V 4 bases and J 2 bases, with 10 bases left between them. The length of the CDR3 is 14 residues. CDR1 is SGHRS and CDR2 is YFSETQ in the germline V gene.